The 2 T cell receptor beta chains below all came from one sample that was sequenced in a study of metastatic and nonmetastatic thyroid tumors. Patients underwent thyroid surgery, and none had received any treatment before it. TCRdb redid the clone calls on the PCR reads using MiXCR. This table holds about 11,000 clones, over 30% found once. Sequencing was done on a sample of tumor tissue. These receptors all stem from a female donor with papillary thyroid cancer or a benign thyroid nodule (not recorded which). Some clones in this sample may be carry-over from other donors' samples.

This clone showed up many times. Just one base apart from a much larger clone, this may be a read error. J is TRBJ2-1 and V is TRBV9; D may be TRBD2 (6 bases). The CDR3 contains 13 residues. CDR1 is SGDLS and CDR2 is YYNGEE in the germline V gene. The ends were cut back, 9 bases at V and 10 bases at J, with 20 bases in the middle. The CDR3 loop is CANNVEGLGEQFF. Written as DNA, the CDR3 is TGTGCCAACAACGTGGAGGGCCTTGGGGAGCAGTTCTTC.

The chain links TRBV28 to TRBJ1-2; D uncertain. Looked up from germline, CDR1 is MDHEN and CDR2 is SYDVKM. V dropped 7 bases and J dropped 9 bases, with 18 bases sitting between them. CDR3 length: 13 residues. CDR3 nucleotide sequence: TGTGCCAGCACCCGTCCGACGGCAGATCGCTACACCTTC. Its translation: CASTRPTADRYTF.